What follows describes a single TCR beta chain. Its antigen is undetermined. The germline CDR1 and CDR2 sequences are MNHEY and SMNVEV (reference sequence). This CDR3 is built from 14 residues. The germline V and J ends were trimmed by 2 bases and 0 bases, with 8 bases remaining between them. The sample is drawn from a study of identical twins. Notes on the study in general: Twins' surplus sharing was weaker for beta out-of-frame sequences. While abundant cord blood beta clonotypes carried fewer insertions, memory repertoires showed no such pattern. Potential partial confounding of zero-insertion analyses by invariant MAIT and iNKT cells was noted.

Healthy Caucasians, and only they, were the donors. TCRdb called the 5' RACE reads again in MiXCR, with one record for every CDR3 protein. The data show about 660,000 distinct CDR3 sequences, 8.5% to 9.5% seen once. These data were also reused for a study on yellow fever vaccine responses in identical twins.

The source is a woman aged 18-29 years in good health. V and J are TRBV27 and TRBJ2-7, with D unresolved. The specimen sequenced was PBMCs. The CDR3 is CASSLRSSSYEQYF. The CDR3 DNA is TGTGCCAGCAGTTTACGGTCGAGCTCCTACGAGCAGTACTTC.